This T cell receptor (beta chain) was obtained from a study of blood T cell repertoires in COVID-19. Study information: Some COVID-19 samples were acute and others convalescent; all came from the United States, Italy and Spain. T cells, B-cell-depleted T cells, or PBMCs supplied cDNA or gDNA.

Per germline, CDR1 SSHAT and CDR2 FNYEAQ (reference sequence). V was pared by 0 bases and J by 4 bases, with 6 bases between. CDR3 length equals 14 residues. As originally analysed: How many nucleated cells were present was estimated from reference gene primer amplification. Clones were sequenced by immunoSEQ multiplex PCR, and TCRdb holds only the in-frame ones, with some missing. V, J and clone size derive from that table, while D and trimming were established from the DNA sequence. The sample contains about 140,000 clones, more than 60% of which appear only once. The receptor's source is a woman aged 55-70 years with acute or convalescent COVID-19. The chain joins TRBV7-7 to TRBJ2-2; D is unresolved. The sequenced sample was peripheral blood. CDR3 sequence: CASSLAASTGELFF. CDR3 DNA sequence: TGTGCCAGCAGCTTAGCGGCTAGCACCGGGGAGCTGTTTTTT.